The present T cell receptor beta chain was sequenced within a study of blood T cell repertoires in COVID-19. Looking at the study overall: Acute-phase and convalescent COVID-19 samples originated in the United States, Italy and Spain. The analysed material was cDNA or gDNA that came from T cells, B-cell-depleted T cells, or PBMCs.

In the original processing: Reference gene primers were amplified, and this amplification served to estimate nucleated cell counts. Some clones are missing from TCRdb's copy, which holds only in-frame ones; the method was immunoSEQ multiplex PCR. V and J calls and clone size are those listed in that table; D and trimming were worked out from the DNA. The sample carries 50,000 to 65,000 clones, 88% recorded once. The CDR3 extends over 16 amino acids. V gave up 4 bases and J gave up 4 bases; unmatched junction bases: 9. Per germline, CDR1 SGHTA and CDR2 FQGNSA. Sequencing used peripheral blood. The origin of this receptor is a man in his 70s with acute or convalescent COVID-19. This chain joins TRBV7-2 and TRBJ1-2, with TRBD1 matching over 10 bases. The CDR3 region has the DNA TGTGCCAGCAGCTCCGACAGGGGGCCGGCTGTCTATGGCTACACCTTC. It encodes CASSSDRGPAVYGYTF.